A single sample gave rise to the 28 T cell receptor beta chains below, sequenced in a study of cytomegalovirus exposure and HLA in healthy donors. PCR amplification relied on 60 Vbeta primers (plus 13 Jbeta primers). Measured with immunoSEQ multiplex PCR; TCRdb has only the in-frame clones, and not every one. The table lists more than 80,000 clones, 64% of them singletons. The specimen was PBMCs. The origin of the receptors is a man between 60 and 75 years old in good health and CMV-seronegative.

This clone was detected only a few times. The CDR3 sequence is CATDRVYSNQPQHF. The DNA for the CDR3 is TGTGCCACCGACAGAGTATATAGCAATCAGCCCCAGCATTTT. J is TRBJ1-5 and V is TRBV6-1, with D possibly matching TRBD1 (5 bases). This CDR3 comprises 14 residues. With 10 bases removed from V and 0 bases from J, the gap between germline ends came to 13 bases. CDR1 MNHNS and CDR2 SASEGT come from the germline V gene.

On this clone: Compared with germline, one end of the junction differs, possibly owing to a read error. The same CDR3 also results from other DNA sequences found in this sample. The rearrangement uses TRBV2 and TRBJ1-2; the match to TRBD1 covers 7 bases. The CDR3 spans 15 residues. Germline values: CDR1 SNHLY, CDR2 FYNNEI. CDR3 residues: CASSSLGGSNYGYTF. CDR3 sequence (DNA): TGTGCCAGCAGCTCGTTAGGGGGCTCTAACTATGGCTATACCTTC.

V is TRBV7-3 and J is TRBJ1-1; 9 bases match TRBD1. V lost 5 bases and J lost 3; bases outside the gene matches: 4. Per the germline V gene, CDR1 is SGHTA and CDR2 is FQGTGA. The CDR3 consists of 14 residues. This CDR3 is CASSIQGADTEAFF. The DNA for the CDR3 is TGTGCCAGCAGCATACAGGGGGCTGACACTGAAGCTTTCTTT.

The chain employs TRBV6-1 and TRBJ1-5; no firm D call. The V end was cut by 2 bases, the J end by 9 bases, with 14 bases between. Germline V gene sequence: CDR1 MNHNS, CDR2 SASEGT. The CDR3 length is 14 residues. The CDR3 is CASSEMSTLGPQHF. DNA of the CDR3: TGTGCCAGCAGTGAAATGAGCACCCTCGGGCCCCAGCATTTT.

This clone was counted a few times. V is TRBV4-1 and J is TRBJ2-3; 9 bases agree with TRBD2. This CDR3 contains 17 residues. Per germline, CDR1 MGHRA and CDR2 YSYEKL. J gave up 0 bases and V 1 base, and 5 bases lay outside the gene matches. In DNA form, the CDR3 reads TGCGCCAGCAGCCAAGTTCTAGCGGGATTTAGCACAGATACGCAGTATTTT. Translated: CASSQVLAGFSTDTQYF.

With respect to this clone: In the same sample, other DNA sequences code for this CDR3. The J gene is TRBJ1-5, the V gene TRBV6-1; TRBD1 matches at 12 bases. CDR1 MNHNS and CDR2 SASEGT come from the germline V gene. After removal of 3 bases from V and 6 bases from J, the junction contained 3 bases not matched to a gene. The CDR3 loop spans 15 amino acids. In nucleotides, the CDR3 is TGTGCCAGCAGTGAGGGGACAGGGGGCCGTCAGCCCCAGCATTTT. Its protein product is CASSEGTGGRQPQHF.

For the CDR3, the DNA is TGTGCCATCAGTACGGGGGAGGGCAATCAGCCCCAGCATTTT. Translation: CAISTGEGNQPQHF. The rearrangement links TRBV10-3 to TRBJ1-5; D is perhaps TRBD1 (5 bases). The CDR3 totals 14 residues. Germline CDR1 ENHRY, CDR2 SYGVKD. The V gene lost 5 bases and the J gene lost 2 bases, with 10 bases spanning the gap.

The gene calls are TRBV5-4 and TRBJ2-7, with TRBD2 as a possible D gene (6 bases). V lost 4 bases, J lost 2 bases, and 13 bases lay in between. The CDR3 consists of 14 residues. The germline CDR1 and CDR2 sequences are SGHNT and YYREEE (reference sequence). CDR3 loop: CASSLRGGTYEQYF. CDR3 nucleotides: TGTGCCAGCAGCCTGCGTGGAGGGACCTACGAGCAGTACTTC.

J is TRBJ2-5 and V is TRBV6-1, with 11 bases that match TRBD2. The closer fit of TRBJ2-7 to the DNA end suggests the J call may be wrong. The CDR3 has 14 residues. Germline CDR1 is MNHNS and CDR2 is SASEGT. The CDR3 region is CASSLAGGTYEQYF. CDR3 nucleotides: TGTGCCAGCAGTCTAGCGGGAGGTACCTACGAGCAGTACTTC.

This clone has only a few counts. This chain links TRBV21-1 with TRBJ2-1; the table gives TRBD2 as D, unverified against the DNA. TRBV21-1 is designated a pseudogene. This CDR3 has 15 amino acids. The CDR3 coding sequence is TGTGCCAGCAGCAAAGATCGAGCGGGAGGCAATGAGCAGTTCTTC. Its protein is CASSKDRAGGNEQFF.

Remarks on this clone: Different DNA sequences within this sample yield the same CDR3. The chain employs TRBV28 and TRBJ2-6; D gene uncertain. The CDR3 has 15 amino acids. Germline-derived CDR1 and CDR2 are MDHEN and SYDVKM. The ends were cut back, 3 bases at V and 0 bases at J, with 6 bases in the middle. This CDR3 is CASSFSGSGANVLTF. CDR3 nucleotide sequence: TGTGCCAGCAGTTTTAGTGGCTCTGGGGCCAACGTCCTGACTTTC. Full variable domain (missing parts from reference TRBV28 and TRBJ2-6): DVKVTQSSRYLVKRTGEKVFLECVQDMDHENMFWYRQDPGLGLRLIYFSYDVKMKEKGDIPEGYSVSREKKERFSLILESASTNQTSMYLCASSFSGSGANVLTFGAGSRLTVL.

There are a few counts of this clone. This rearrangement joins TRBV5-1 to TRBJ1-4; 9 bases fit TRBD1. The junction had 8 bases not matched to a gene; V was cut back by 4 bases and J by 7 bases. Per the germline V gene, CDR1 is SGHRS and CDR2 is YFSETQ. This CDR3 is 15 amino acids long. CDR3 region: CASSIGQGKGEKLFF. CDR3 DNA sequence: TGCGCCAGCAGCATCGGACAGGGGAAAGGTGAAAAACTGTTTTTT. Looking up the rest from reference TRBV5-1 and TRBJ1-4 gives the full variable domain: KAGVTQTPRYLIKTRGQQVTLSCSPISGHRSVSWYQQTPGQGLQFLFEYFSETQRNKGNFPGRFSGRQFSNSRSEMNVSTLELGDSALYLCASSIGQGKGEKLFFGSGTQLSVL.

This clone has only a few counts. The J gene is TRBJ1-4, the V gene TRBV29-1; D gene unclear. The CDR3 length is 12 residues. Germline V CDR1 and CDR2: SQVTM, ANQGSEA. V gave up 4 bases and J gave up 0 bases, with 3 bases separating them. The chain's CDR3 is CSVGATNEKLFF. The CDR3 bases are TGCAGCGTTGGAGCAACTAATGAAAAACTGTTTTTT. Full variable domain (remainder filled in from reference TRBV29-1 and TRBJ1-4): SAVISQKPSRDICQRGTSLTIQCQVDSQVTMMFWYRQQPGQSLTLIATANQGSEATYESGFVIDKFPISRPNLTFSTLTVSNMSPEDSSIYLCSVGATNEKLFFGSGTQLSVL.

The chain joins TRBV11-1 to TRBJ2-1; 14 nucleotides line up with TRBD2. Germline CDR1 is SGHAT and CDR2 is FQDESV (reference sequence). The V and J ends lost 2 bases and 7 bases, in that order; junction bases with no gene match: 4. This CDR3 region has 16 residues. CDR3 DNA: TGTGCCAGCAGCTTAAGCGGGACTAGCGGGAGAAATGAGCAGTTCTTC. This encodes CASSLSGTSGRNEQFF.

J is TRBJ1-1 and V is TRBV5-1; 8 bases agree with TRBD1. The CDR3 is made up of 16 amino acids. Trimming took 0 bases from V and 0 from J; bases not matched to a gene: 4. CDR1 SGHRS and CDR2 YFSETQ come from the germline V gene. CDR3 nucleotide sequence: TGCGCCAGCAGCTTGGGACAGGGGTCAATGAACACTGAAGCTTTCTTT. It is translated as CASSLGQGSMNTEAFF.

The chain uses TRBV29-1 and TRBJ2-1, with 9 bases matching TRBD1. The ends lost 5 bases at V and 5 bases at J; junction bases unmatched: 4. The CDR3 contains 13 residues. CDR1 and CDR2 (germline): SQVTM, ANQGSEA. The CDR3 region is CSVQGTGNNEQFF. The DNA of the CDR3 is TGCAGCGTTCAAGGGACAGGGAACAATGAGCAGTTCTTC.

V and J are TRBV2 and TRBJ2-2; 8 bases map to TRBD1. The CDR3 runs to 16 residues. The junction had 15 bases not matched to a gene; V was cut back by 8 bases and J by 7 bases. Germline V CDR1 and CDR2: SNHLY, FYNNEI. DNA of the CDR3: TGTGCCAGCCGAAGACAGGGGTTAGAAGTGGGCGGGGAGCTGTTTTTT. Translated, it gives CASRRQGLEVGGELFF.

This clone was counted a few times. V is TRBV10-3 and J is TRBJ2-1; D might be TRBD2 (7 bases). With 0 bases removed from V and 9 bases from J, the gap between germline ends came to 12 bases. Per germline, CDR1 ENHRY and CDR2 SYGVKD. The CDR3 covers 14 residues. CDR3: CAISESWGGVEQFF. CDR3 sequence (DNA): TGTGCCATCAGTGAGTCGTGGGGGGGCGTTGAGCAGTTCTTC.

This chain uses TRBV11-2 with TRBJ2-2; D is ambiguous. Deletions cut 1 base from V and 1 base from J, with 7 bases between. Germline V gene lookup returns CDR1 SGHAT and CDR2 FQNNGV. The CDR3 runs to 15 residues. CDR3 DNA: TGTGCCAGCAGCTTAGTGGCTTTGAACACCGGGGAGCTGTTTTTT. Residues: CASSLVALNTGELFF.

The chain links TRBV27 to TRBJ2-7; perhaps TRBD1 as D (6 bases). The CDR3 covers 15 residues. V was cut by 10 bases and J by 3 bases, with 22 bases left in between. Germline lookup yields CDR1 MNHEY and CDR2 SMNVEV (reference sequence). The CDR3 nucleotides are TGTGCCACCCTCCGCAGGGGAGAAGGATACTACGAGCAGTACTTC. Protein sequence: CATLRRGEGYYEQYF.

The genes are TRBV7-9 and TRBJ2-3; 9 nucleotides line up with TRBD1. Germline V gene sequence: CDR1 SEHNR, CDR2 FQNEAQ (reference sequence). CDR3 size: 16 residues. With V trimmed by 1 base and J by 4 bases, 6 bases remained unmatched. CDR3 region: CASSLGDRVDSDTQYF. The CDR3 bases are TGTGCCAGCAGCTTAGGGGACAGGGTAGATTCAGATACGCAGTATTTT. The full variable domain, with the rest looked up from reference TRBV7-9 and TRBJ2-3, is DTGVSQNPRHKITKRGQNVTFRCDPISEHNRLYWYRQTLGQGPEFLTYFQNEAQLEKSRLLSDRFSAERPKGSFSTLEIQRTEQGDSAMYLCASSLGDRVDSDTQYFGPGTRLTVL.

This clone has just a few counts. The gene calls are TRBV19 and TRBJ1-1; D is unresolved. This CDR3 comprises 8 residues. Looked up from germline, CDR1 is LNHDA and CDR2 is SQIVND (reference sequence). The CDR3 loop reads CVLTEAFF. The CDR3 coding sequence is TGTGTACTAACTGAAGCTTTCTTT.

The CDR3 here is CASRGDIRYMNTEAFF. Here the CDR3 DNA reads TGTGCCAGCAGAGGGGACATCCGGTACATGAACACTGAAGCTTTCTTT. This rearrangement joins TRBV6-6 to TRBJ1-1; tentatively, D is TRBD1 (6 bases). Trimming shortened V by 6 bases and J by 0 bases, and 17 bases separated the two germline ends. Germline assignment: CDR1 MNHNY and CDR2 SVGAGI (reference sequence). The length of the CDR3 is 16 residues.

This clone showed up just a few times. J is TRBJ2-5 and V is TRBV10-1; tentatively, D is TRBD2 (5 bases). Germline V lookup: CDR1 WNHNN, CDR2 SYGVQD (reference sequence). CDR3 length equals 13 residues. Trimming cost V 5 bases and J 3 bases, with 10 bases left between them. CDR3 residues: CASSPGREETQYF. CDR3 DNA sequence: TGCGCCAGCAGTCCCGGGCGGGAAGAGACCCAGTACTTC.

The chain employs TRBV19 and TRBJ2-5, with TRBD2 as a possible D gene (6 bases). Germline-derived CDR1 and CDR2 are LNHDA and SQIVND (reference sequence). The CDR3 sequence is 15 residues long. Deletions cut 3 bases from V and 4 bases from J, with 15 bases between. CDR3 nucleotide sequence: TGTGCCAGTAGTATTGTGCGGGGAGTCCGAGAGACCCAGTACTTC. Amino acid sequence: CASSIVRGVRETQYF.

The chain recombines TRBV2 with TRBJ2-1; TRBD2 aligns across 13 bases. This CDR3 is 14 amino acids long. V lost 7 bases and J lost 5; bases outside the gene matches: 2. Germline CDR1 SNHLY, CDR2 FYNNEI. CDR3 bases: TGTGCCAGCACCACTAGCGGGAGGGACAATGAGCAGTTCTTC. This codes for CASTTSGRDNEQFF. Variable domain in full (rest from reference TRBV2 and TRBJ2-1): EPEVTQTPSHQVTQMGQEVILRCVPISNHLYFYWYRQILGQKVEFLVSFYNNEISEKSEIFDDQFSVERPDGSNFTLKIRSTKLEDSAMYFCASTTSGRDNEQFFGPGTRLTVL.

This clone appeared a few times. This chain joins TRBV6-1 and TRBJ2-3, with 9 bases aligning to TRBD1. The CDR3 has 15 amino acids. The trim removed 8 bases at V and 2 bases at J, leaving 8 bases unmatched. The germline CDR1 and CDR2 sequences are MNHNS and SASEGT. DNA of the CDR3: TGTGCCAGCGTTGCGGGGACAGGGACCACAGATACGCAGTATTTT. Residues: CASVAGTGTTDTQYF.

In its sample, this clone was seen a few times. V gene TRBV5-6 combines with J gene TRBJ2-1; 12 nucleotides line up with TRBD1. The CDR3 loop spans 17 amino acids. Germline V gives CDR1 SGHDT, CDR2 YYEEEE. Unmatched junction bases numbered 9, after V lost 4 bases and J lost 4 bases. The CDR3 DNA sequence: TGTGCCAGCAGCCCGGGGACAGGGGGCCCGGTTTACAATGAGCAGTTCTTC. Amino acid sequence: CASSPGTGGPVYNEQFF.